The rows below give T cell receptor beta chains drawn from one sample of a study of blood T cells in healthy people across ages. Each CDR3 protein is one row after TCRdb ran MiXCR on the 5' RACE reads. The sample has hundreds of thousands of distinct CDR3 sequences, roughly 30% seen once; the top ten hold about 16%. Input material: blood. The receptors shown here come from an elderly woman in good health. CDR3s include the opening cysteine and the closing phenylalanine or tryptophan. The order of the fields is CDR3 length, V gene, J gene, D gene, clone size, CDR3 DNA, CDR3 protein. The D gene is left open where the match is weak. Only some rows state a clone size, as once, few, many or a class for expanded clones.

length: 13
V: TRBV6-2/TRBV6-3
J: TRBJ2-2
D: .
size: .
DNA: TGTGCCAGCGGGGTTAGTAGGACCGGGGAGCTGTTTTTT
CDR3: CASGVSRTGELFF

length: 14
V: TRBV12-3/TRBV12-4
J: TRBJ2-4
D: .
size: many
DNA: TGTGCCAGCAGTCAGGGGGGGGCCAAAAACATTCAGTACTTC
CDR3: CASSQGGAKNIQYF

length: 14
V: TRBV5-1
J: TRBJ1-5
D: .
size: many
DNA: TGTGCCAGCAGTTTAGACGGGGGCAATCAGCCCCAGCATTTT
CDR3: CASSLDGGNQPQHF

length: 13
V: TRBV7-3
J: TRBJ2-3
D: .
size: many
DNA: TGTGCCAGCAGCTTAACGGTTCTCGATACGCAGTATTTT
CDR3: CASSLTVLDTQYF

length: 12
V: TRBV7-2
J: TRBJ1-2
D: .
size: few
DNA: TGTGCCAGCAGCTTGGGGCGGGGCTTTTACACCTTC
CDR3: CASSLGRGFYTF

length: 13
V: TRBV10-3
J: TRBJ2-3
D: TRBD1
size: many
DNA: TGTGCCATCAGTGACGGGACAGGGCGTACGCAGTATTTT
CDR3: CAISDGTGRTQYF

length: 17
V: TRBV28
J: TRBJ2-2
D: .
size: .
DNA: TGTGCCAGCAGTCCTCCCCTGGGACTTCCGAACACCGGGGAGCTGTTTTTT
CDR3: CASSPPLGLPNTGELFF

length: 16
V: TRBV20-1
J: TRBJ2-7
D: TRBD1
size: .
DNA: TGCAGTGCTAGGGGAAAGCAGGACAGGGGCTATTACGAGCAGTACTTC
CDR3: CSARGKQDRGYYEQYF

length: 13
V: TRBV27
J: TRBJ2-1
D: .
size: many
DNA: TGTGCCAGCAGGGGGACTCTCTACAATGAGCAGTTCTTC
CDR3: CASRGTLYNEQFF

length: 15
V: TRBV12-3/TRBV12-4
J: TRBJ2-7
D: .
size: .
DNA: TGTGCCAGCAGTCCCCGGGTAGCAGGGACCTACGAGCAGTACTTC
CDR3: CASSPRVAGTYEQYF

length: 18
V: TRBV19
J: TRBJ2-1
D: TRBD2
size: few
DNA: TGTGCCAGTAGTCCCCGGACTAGCGGGGGGGCCCAAATCTATGAGCAGTTCTTC
CDR3: CASSPRTSGGAQIYEQFF

length: 16
V: TRBV12-3/TRBV12-4
J: TRBJ2-3
D: TRBD2
size: .
DNA: TGTGCCAGCACCATATCTAGCGGAGCTAGCACAGATGCGCAATATTTT
CDR3: CASTISSGASTDAQYF

length: 14
V: TRBV19
J: TRBJ2-1
D: TRBD2
size: once
DNA: TGTGCCAGTACCACGACTAGCGGCTACAATGAGCAGTTCTTC
CDR3: CASTTTSGYNEQFF

length: 14
V: TRBV30
J: TRBJ1-2
D: .
size: .
DNA: TGTGCCTGGAAATACTGGGGCTCAAGCTATGGCTACACCTTC
CDR3: CAWKYWGSSYGYTF

length: 14
V: TRBV2
J: TRBJ2-5
D: TRBD2
size: many
DNA: TGTGCCGGGAAGACTAGCGGGGGCTCAGAGACCCAGTACTTC
CDR3: CAGKTSGGSETQYF

length: 18
V: TRBV4-2
J: TRBJ2-1
D: TRBD1
size: many
DNA: TGTGCCAGCAGCCAAGATAAGCGGGGACAGGGCCGCTACAATGAGCAGTTCTTC
CDR3: CASSQDKRGQGRYNEQFF

length: 15
V: TRBV9
J: TRBJ1-1
D: .
size: few
DNA: TGTGCCAGCAGTAAGGGTACGTTCCAAAACACTGAAGCTTTCTTT
CDR3: CASSKGTFQNTEAFF

length: 15
V: TRBV18
J: TRBJ2-1
D: .
size: .
DNA: TGTGCCAGCTCACAAGCTCGTGGTACCTACAATGAGCGGTTCTTC
CDR3: CASSQARGTYNERFF

length: 15
V: TRBV27
J: TRBJ1-1
D: .
size: many
DNA: TGTGCCAGCAGCCTAGAGCCACGGGGATCCGAGGGGGCTTTCTTT
CDR3: CASSLEPRGSEGAFF

length: 11
V: TRBV5-6
J: TRBJ2-5
D: .
size: many
DNA: TGTGCCAGCAGCTACGGGCAGACCCAGTACTTC
CDR3: CASSYGQTQYF

length: 16
V: TRBV5-5
J: TRBJ1-5
D: .
size: .
DNA: TGTGCCAGCAGACTTTGGATGGGAGGTAGCAATCAGCCCCAGCATTTT
CDR3: CASRLWMGGSNQPQHF

length: 16
V: TRBV7-2
J: TRBJ2-7
D: TRBD2
size: few
DNA: TGTGCCAGCAGCTTAGGTCCCCGCGGGGGGGCTCAGGAGCAGTACTTC
CDR3: CASSLGPRGGAQEQYF

length: 14
V: TRBV7-3
J: TRBJ2-1
D: TRBD1
size: many
DNA: TGTGCCAGCAGCTCGAGGGACAGAAGGAATGAGCAGTTCTTC
CDR3: CASSSRDRRNEQFF

length: 14
V: TRBV30
J: TRBJ2-7
D: TRBD2
size: .
DNA: TGTGCCTGGAGTGTAATGGTGCGGGAGGACGAGCAGTACTTC
CDR3: CAWSVMVREDEQYF

length: 11
V: TRBV7-9
J: TRBJ1-2
D: .
size: many
DNA: TGTGCCAGCAGCTTGCTCGATGGCTACACCTTC
CDR3: CASSLLDGYTF

length: 13
V: TRBV29-1
J: TRBJ2-6
D: .
size: many
DNA: TGCAGCGTTGCTAGCTCTGGGGCCAACGTCCTGACTTTC
CDR3: CSVASSGANVLTF

length: 14
V: TRBV6-5
J: TRBJ1-5
D: .
size: few
DNA: TGTGCCAGCAGCTTCGACAGTCGCAATCAGCCCCAGCATTTT
CDR3: CASSFDSRNQPQHF

length: 13
V: TRBV20-1
J: TRBJ1-5
D: .
size: many
DNA: TGCAGTGCTGGGGAGGGTAGCAATCAGCCCCAGCATTTT
CDR3: CSAGEGSNQPQHF

length: 15
V: TRBV7-2
J: TRBJ1-2
D: .
size: many
DNA: TGTGCCAGCACCCTACGACAGAGAGCTAACTATGGCTACACCTTC
CDR3: CASTLRQRANYGYTF

length: 15
V: TRBV21-1
J: TRBJ1-5
D: .
size: .
DNA: TGTGCTAGCAGCATCCCCACGGGGGCTAATCAGCCCCAGCATTTT
CDR3: CASSIPTGANQPQHF

length: 15
V: TRBV7-3
J: TRBJ2-1
D: .
size: many
DNA: TGTGCCAGCAGCCGATGGGGGGACTCCTACAATGAGCAGTTCTTC
CDR3: CASSRWGDSYNEQFF

length: 14
V: TRBV5-1
J: TRBJ1-1
D: TRBD1
size: many
DNA: TGCGCCAGCAGCTTTGAACAGGGGAGCACTGAAGCTTTCTTT
CDR3: CASSFEQGSTEAFF

length: 14
V: TRBV18
J: TRBJ2-5
D: .
size: many
DNA: TGTGCCAGCTCACCTCGCGAAAACCAAGAGACCCAGTACTTC
CDR3: CASSPRENQETQYF

length: 16
V: TRBV24-1
J: TRBJ2-1
D: TRBD2
size: many
DNA: TGTGCCACCAGTGATCCCCGAGCGGGGGGGCCTATTGAGCAGTTCTTC
CDR3: CATSDPRAGGPIEQFF

length: 15
V: TRBV5-1
J: TRBJ2-7
D: TRBD1
size: many
DNA: TGTGCCAGCAGCTTAGAGGCAGGGGGCACCTACGAGCAGTACTTC
CDR3: CASSLEAGGTYEQYF

length: 20
V: TRBV4-3
J: TRBJ2-4
D: TRBD1
size: many
DNA: TGCGCCAGCAGCCAAGATTTCGGGACAGGGGCCTCTTGGGCCAAAAACATTCAGTACTTC
CDR3: CASSQDFGTGASWAKNIQYF

length: 14
V: TRBV2
J: TRBJ2-1
D: TRBD2
size: .
DNA: TGTGCCAGCACGCCGGGACTAGCGGCAAATGAGCAGTTCTTC
CDR3: CASTPGLAANEQFF

length: 12
V: TRBV27
J: TRBJ2-1
D: .
size: many
DNA: TGTGCCAGCAGCCCAATCGACAATGAGCAGTTCTTC
CDR3: CASSPIDNEQFF

length: 13
V: TRBV7-2
J: TRBJ1-4
D: .
size: many
DNA: TGTGCCAGCAGCTTATCCGGCGGGGAAAAACTGTTTTTT
CDR3: CASSLSGGEKLFF

length: 15
V: TRBV4-3
J: TRBJ2-1
D: TRBD2
size: many
DNA: TGCGCCAGCAGCCCGGGACTAGCGGGGAACAATGAGCAGTTCTTC
CDR3: CASSPGLAGNNEQFF

length: 16
V: TRBV6-6
J: TRBJ2-5
D: TRBD2
size: many
DNA: TGTGCCAGCAGCATAATGACTAGCGGGGGCCTGGAGACCCAGTACTTC
CDR3: CASSIMTSGGLETQYF

length: 13
V: TRBV2
J: TRBJ2-3
D: .
size: many
DNA: TGTGCCAGCAGGGGAAGGGGCACAGATACGCAGTATTTT
CDR3: CASRGRGTDTQYF

length: 16
V: TRBV29-1
J: TRBJ2-7
D: .
size: many
DNA: TGCAGCGTTGAAGAAATGGGGGCGAACCCTCCCTACGAGCAGTACTTC
CDR3: CSVEEMGANPPYEQYF

length: 15
V: TRBV6-2/TRBV6-3
J: TRBJ1-2
D: TRBD1
size: .
DNA: TGTGCCAGCAGTTACCCATCGGGACAGCTCTATGGCTACACCTTC
CDR3: CASSYPSGQLYGYTF

length: 16
V: TRBV3-1
J: TRBJ1-6
D: .
size: .
DNA: TGTGCCAGCAGCGAAGTGGACGGCTCATTAAGTTCACCCCTCCACTTT
CDR3: CASSEVDGSLSSPLHF

length: 14
V: TRBV29-1
J: TRBJ2-1
D: .
size: many
DNA: TGCAGCGTCTTAAGCGCGAGCTCCTACAATGAGCAGTTCTTC
CDR3: CSVLSASSYNEQFF

length: 16
V: TRBV9
J: TRBJ2-3
D: TRBD1
size: many
DNA: TGTGCCAGCAGCGTAGCTGGGGGACAGGGAACAGATACGCAGTATTTT
CDR3: CASSVAGGQGTDTQYF